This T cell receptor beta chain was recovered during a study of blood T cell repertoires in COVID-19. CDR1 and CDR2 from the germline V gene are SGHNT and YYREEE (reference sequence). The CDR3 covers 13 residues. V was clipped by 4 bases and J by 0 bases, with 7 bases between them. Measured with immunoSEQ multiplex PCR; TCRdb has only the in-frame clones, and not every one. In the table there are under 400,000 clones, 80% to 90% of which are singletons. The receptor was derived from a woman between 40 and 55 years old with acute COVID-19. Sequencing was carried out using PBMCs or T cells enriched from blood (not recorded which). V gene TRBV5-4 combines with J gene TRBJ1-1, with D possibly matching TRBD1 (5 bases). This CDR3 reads CASSRQLNTEAFF. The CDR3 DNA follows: TGTGCCAGCAGCCGACAGCTGAACACTGAAGCTTTCTTT.